The 10 T cell receptor beta chains presented below share a single source sample, sequenced in a study of blood T cell repertoires in COVID-19 (dated by TCRdb to 2018 to 2021). Libraries were constructed by the immunoSEQ multiplex PCR assay. TCRdb stores this immuneACCESS table with in-frame sequences only. Part of the clones is absent; in the studies checked, under half of the shortfall reflects unresolved V genes, and no reason is known for the rest. The sample yields 220,000 or so clones; roughly 86% were counted once. Jointly, the top ten make up about a tenth of the sample. Sequenced: peripheral blood. The origin of the receptors is a woman aged 45-60 years with COVID-19, enrolled during active disease.

This clone has a single count. This sequence joins TRBV19 and TRBJ1-2; the match to TRBD1 covers 9 bases. CDR1 is LNHDA and CDR2 is SQIVND in the germline V gene (reference sequence). The CDR3 consists of 14 residues. With V trimmed by 7 bases and J by 5 bases, 8 bases remained unmatched. The CDR3 DNA reads as TGTGCCAGTACTATTCCGGGACAGGGATATGGCTACACCTTC. As protein: CASTIPGQGYGYTF.

The chain joins TRBV7-9 to TRBJ2-1, with 8 bases that match TRBD1. CDR1 is SEHNR, CDR2 FQNEAQ, per germline (reference sequence). The V gene end was trimmed by 2 bases and the J gene end by 3 bases; junction bases not matched to a gene: 6. The CDR3 loop spans 16 amino acids. The CDR3 nucleotides read TGTGCCAGCAGCTTACCAGCCGGGACAGGCTACAATGAGCAGTTCTTC. Translating gives CASSLPAGTGYNEQFF.

The chain has TRBV19 and TRBJ1-1; 9 nucleotides agree with TRBD1. J lost 3 bases, V lost 6 bases, and 14 bases had no gene match. Germline V lookup: CDR1 LNHDA, CDR2 SQIVND (reference sequence). CDR3 length equals 17 residues. In nucleotides, the CDR3 is TGTGCCAGTAGCTATACAGGGGGCATCCTTGGGGACACTGAAGCTTTCTTT. Translating gives CASSYTGGILGDTEAFF.

The J gene is TRBJ2-5, the V gene TRBV7-8, with 11 positions matching TRBD2. The CDR3 contains 17 residues. In germline, CDR1 is SGHVS, CDR2 FQNEAQ. V lost 5 bases to trimming and J lost 2 bases; unmatched junction nucleotides: 10. The CDR3 DNA follows: TGTGCCAGCAGCCGCACCGTTAGCGGGGGGGCGCAAGAGACCCAGTACTTC. Its protein is CASSRTVSGGAQETQYF. The whole variable domain, filled in from reference TRBV7-8 and TRBJ2-5, reads GAGVSQSPRYKVAKRGQDVALRCDPISGHVSLFWYQQALGQGPEFLTYFQNEAQLDKSGLPSDRFFAERPEGSVSTLKIQRTQQEDSAVYLCASSRTVSGGAQETQYFGPGTRLLVL.

The J gene is TRBJ2-7, the V gene TRBV7-8, with 9 bases aligning to TRBD1. With 5 bases clipped from V and 4 bases from J, the junction kept 9 bases outside the gene matches. The CDR3 covers 15 residues. Germline CDR1 and CDR2: SGHVS and FQNEAQ. The CDR3 here is CASSPLDRGGYEQYF. The CDR3, as DNA: TGTGCCAGCAGCCCCCTGGACAGGGGCGGGTACGAGCAGTACTTC.

This clone occurred once. V gene TRBV5-1 combines with J gene TRBJ2-3, with TRBD2 identical over 8 bases. The CDR3 is 14 amino acids. Germline trimming cut 7 bases from V and 6 bases from J; bases unmatched to any gene: 10. The V gene's germline CDR1 is SGHRS and CDR2 YFSETQ. This CDR3 reads CASRASGFFDTQYF. The CDR3 region has the DNA TGCGCCAGCCGGGCTAGCGGGTTCTTTGATACGCAGTATTTT.

In its sample, this clone was seen once. Other DNA sequences in the sample encode the same CDR3. The chain carries TRBV9 and TRBJ1-2; TRBD1 agrees at 9 bases. CDR1 is SGDLS and CDR2 is YYNGEE in the germline V gene. Germline trimming cut 0 bases from V and 3 bases from J; bases unmatched to any gene: 0. CDR3 length: 14 amino acids. CDR3 bases: TGTGCCAGCAGCGTAGGACAGGGGGACTATGGCTACACCTTC. As protein: CASSVGQGDYGYTF.

This clone was seen only a few times. The V call is TRBV3-1 (or the pseudogene TRBV3-2), the J call TRBJ1-6; D remains ambiguous. Germline lookup yields CDR1 LGHDT and CDR2 YNNKEL (reference sequence). Trimming stripped 6 bases from V and 7 bases from J, with 10 bases between. The CDR3 runs 13 residues. CDR3 sequence reads: CASREQPNSPLHF. The CDR3 DNA is TGTGCCAGCAGGGAACAGCCCAATTCACCCCTCCACTTT.

The rearrangement links TRBV6-5 to TRBJ1-5; D remains ambiguous. Per the germline V gene, CDR1 is MNHEY and CDR2 is SVGAGI. The CDR3 is 14 amino acids. Trimming left V 0 bases short and J 5 bases short, with 8 bases between. CDR3 coding DNA: TGTGCCAGCAGTTACTCCAGGCCCGATCAGCCCCAGCATTTT. It is translated as CASSYSRPDQPQHF.

The chain uses TRBV5-8 and TRBJ2-3, with TRBD2 matching over 9 bases. With V trimmed by 0 bases and J by 7 bases, 9 bases remained unmatched. This CDR3 spans 16 amino acids. The germline V gene encodes CDR1 SGHTS and CDR2 YDEGEE. The CDR3 nucleotides read TGTGCCAGCAGCTTGGATCGCGGGGGGGCCGTAAATACGCAGTATTTT. It translates to CASSLDRGGAVNTQYF. Combining the CDR3 with reference TRBV5-8 and TRBJ2-3 gives the whole variable domain EAGVTQSPTHLIKTRGQQATLRCSPISGHTSVYWYQQALGLGLQFLLWYDEGEERNRGNFPPRFSGRQFPNYSSELNVNALELEDSALYLCASSLDRGGAVNTQYFGPGTRLTVL.